This record covers a single TCR beta chain. As yet, its antigen is unknown. The sample belongs to a study of beta chain features in type 1 diabetes. This CDR3 spans 16 amino acids. The ends were cut back, 2 bases at V and 0 bases at J, with 11 bases in the middle. Germline CDR1 and CDR2: MDHEN and SYDVKM. The whole isolated RNA underwent reverse transcription, so sequencing captured expressed TCRB transcripts. The protocol was immunoSEQ multiplex PCR, while the TCRdb copy is restricted to in-frame clones and leaves out a portion. This repertoire shows 630,000 or so clones, around an eighth found once; its top ten account for approximately 0.043%. Without exception, sorted populations had purity beyond 98%. Study results and caveats: Sequencing used cDNA, and cells with high TCR expression could therefore be over-represented. There was a moderate but significant shortening of TCRB CDR3s in all four CD4+ subsets of Type 1 diabetes patients. Still unanswered here is whether HLA type influences TCRB rearrangement.

J is TRBJ2-1 and V is TRBV28; unclear D gene. This receptor was identified in a man aged 18 to 30 with type 1 diabetes. Sequencing was done on a sample of naive CD4+ T cells from blood. The CDR3 bases are TGTGCCAGCAGTTTAGATGGGGATGGCTCCTACAATGAGCAGTTCTTC. Protein product: CASSLDGDGSYNEQFF.